Listed here are 23 T cell receptor beta chains from one sample, sequenced in a study of beta chain features in type 1 diabetes (dated by TCRdb to the late 2010s). The study at large found these results: Type 1 diabetes patients showed a moderate but significant shortening of TCRB CDR3 length in all four CD4+ subsets.

Antigen specificity for these receptors is unknown. Library preparation was by the immunoSEQ multiplex PCR assay. All of the isolated RNA was reverse transcribed with the High Capacity cDNA Reverse Transcription Kit, so expressed TCRB transcripts were sequenced. TCRdb provides this immuneACCESS table in a form limited to in-frame rearrangements. Some clones are lacking; in checked studies, under half of them reflect an unresolved V gene, and why the rest are absent is not known. The sample yields 20,000 to 30,000 clones; approximately 53% were counted once. Together, the top ten hold approximately 0.3% of the sample. The sequenced sample was stem cell memory CD4+ T cells from blood. In the paper's terms, the cell subset or site label means: stem cell-like memory CD4+ T cells. The receptor source for this set is a man aged 25 to 40 with type 1 diabetes.

The chain links TRBV10-2 to TRBJ2-1; 10 nucleotides match TRBD2. The ends lost 3 bases at V and 5 bases at J; junction bases unmatched: 13. Germline V gene sequence: CDR1 WSHSY, CDR2 SAAADI. The CDR3 has 18 residues. The CDR3 protein is CASSERLAGVRVDNEQFF. The CDR3 bases are TGCGCCAGCAGTGAAAGGCTAGCGGGAGTAAGAGTGGACAATGAGCAGTTCTTC.

The chain links TRBV9 to TRBJ2-3; maybe TRBD2 (5 bases). Trimming shortened V by 0 bases and J by 1 base, and 9 bases separated the two germline ends. The germline CDR1 and CDR2 sequences are SGDLS and YYNGEE. This CDR3 is built from 15 residues. The CDR3 reads CASSVAPGGTDTQYF. For the CDR3, the DNA is TGTGCCAGCAGCGTAGCTCCCGGGGGCACAGATACGCAGTATTTT.

This clone has a single count. The chain joins TRBV5-4 to TRBJ2-5, with 13 bases lining up with TRBD2. CDR1 and CDR2 (germline): SGHNT, YYREEE (reference sequence). There are 16 residues in the CDR3. The J segment lost 5 bases and the V segment lost 3 bases, leaving 7 bases of the junction unmatched. The DNA of the CDR3 is TGTGCCAGCAGCTCGAGAACGACTAGCGGGGGGGAGACCCAGTACTTC. As protein: CASSSRTTSGGETQYF.

V and J are TRBV5-1 and TRBJ2-5; unclear D gene. Per germline, CDR1 SGHRS and CDR2 YFSETQ. Trimming cost V 5 bases and J 0 bases, with 8 bases left between them. This CDR3 contains 13 residues. CDR3 residues: CASRTAHQETQYF. CDR3 coding DNA: TGCGCCAGCAGGACTGCACACCAAGAGACCCAGTACTTC. Drawing the rest from reference TRBV5-1 and TRBJ2-5, the complete variable domain is KAGVTQTPRYLIKTRGQQVTLSCSPISGHRSVSWYQQTPGQGLQFLFEYFSETQRNKGNFPGRFSGRQFSNSRSEMNVSTLELGDSALYLCASRTAHQETQYFGPGTRLLVL.

The chain uses TRBV29-1 and TRBJ2-7; 8 nucleotides agree with TRBD2. Per the germline V gene, CDR1 is SQVTM and CDR2 is ANQGSEA. Trimming at V came to 3 bases and at J to 0 bases, leaving 1 base not matched to a gene. The CDR3 covers 13 residues. CDR3 coding DNA: TGCAGCGTTGATACTAGCGGCTCCTACGAGCAGTACTTC. Amino acid sequence: CSVDTSGSYEQYF.

CDR3 in amino acids: CASSEPGGRTEAFF. CDR3 nucleotides: TGTGCCAGCAGTGAGCCCGGGGGGCGCACTGAAGCTTTCTTT. V and J are TRBV6-1 and TRBJ1-1; TRBD1 is a possible D gene (6 bases). Germline-derived CDR1 and CDR2 are MNHNS and SASEGT. Trimming took off 3 bases at V and 4 bases at J, with 12 bases between the two ends. There are 14 residues in the CDR3.

This clone has only a few counts. The rearrangement uses TRBV9 and TRBJ2-7, with 11 bases lining up with TRBD1. The J call may be incorrect, as the DNA end agrees better with TRBJ2-5. Germline V gene data show CDR1 as SGDLS and CDR2 as YYNGEE. The length of the CDR3 is 15 residues. As DNA, the CDR3 is TGTGCCAGCAGCGTAGGGGACAGGGGGCAAGAGACCCAGTACTTC. Encoded protein: CASSVGDRGQETQYF.

V usage is TRBV5-4 and J usage is TRBJ1-2, with 8 nucleotides matching TRBD1. Germline CDR1 is SGHNT and CDR2 is YYREEE (reference sequence). The CDR3 sequence is 16 residues long. V dropped 4 bases and J dropped 4; count of bases not matched to a gene: 12. This CDR3 reads CASSALDRGQAYGYTF. The CDR3 DNA is TGTGCCAGCAGCGCCCTCGACAGGGGACAGGCCTATGGCTACACCTTC.

The rearrangement links TRBV28 to TRBJ2-7, with a possible D match to TRBD2 (7 bases). This CDR3 comprises 19 residues. CDR1 and CDR2 (germline): MDHEN, SYDVKM. Trimming cost V 4 bases and J 1 base, with 26 bases left between them. CDR3 sequence: CASSSGGLLGTGGSYEQYF. The CDR3 bases are TGTGCCAGCAGTTCCGGGGGGCTGTTGGGGACGGGAGGTTCCTACGAGCAGTACTTC.

This clone was counted only a few times. This chain joins TRBV29-1 and TRBJ2-2, with D perhaps TRBD2 (6 bases). The CDR3 sequence is 14 residues long. V gave up 3 bases and J gave up 3 bases, with 11 bases separating them. Per germline, CDR1 SQVTM and CDR2 ANQGSEA. DNA of the CDR3: TGCAGCGTTGACCCTCAGCGGGACACCGGGGAGCTGTTTTTT. Encoded protein: CSVDPQRDTGELFF.

The gene calls are TRBV6-1 and TRBJ2-7; 8 bases map to TRBD2. The CDR3 contains 12 residues. V shed 6 bases and J 6 bases; nucleotides not matched to a gene: 4. CDR1 is MNHNS, CDR2 SASEGT, per germline. In nucleotides, the CDR3 is TGTGCCAGCAGGGCGGGGGGCGGCGAGCAGTACTTC. Translated, it gives CASRAGGGEQYF.

The chain is built from TRBV5-1 and TRBJ2-3, with 9 bases fitting TRBD1. CDR3 length: 17 amino acids. With V trimmed by 1 base and J by 0 bases, 6 bases remained unmatched. Germline V gene lookup returns CDR1 SGHRS and CDR2 YFSETQ. CDR3 sequence reads: CASSLTGGPYSTDTQYF. The CDR3, as DNA: TGCGCCAGCAGCTTGACAGGGGGCCCTTATAGCACAGATACGCAGTATTTT.

The chain is built from TRBV6-1 and TRBJ2-5; possible D gene TRBD2, 5 bases. The CDR3 length is 13 residues. Trimming took 7 bases from V and 1 from J, leaving 10 bases between them. Germline loops: CDR1 MNHNS, CDR2 SASEGT. Here the CDR3 reads CASIRLLQETQYF. DNA for the CDR3: TGTGCCAGCATCCGACTACTCCAAGAGACCCAGTACTTC.

This clone was detected a few times. This chain joins TRBV2 and TRBJ2-5; the D gene is possibly TRBD2 (6 bases). The CDR3 sequence is 15 residues long. The V and J ends lost 0 bases and 2 bases respectively, with 10 bases between them. Germline V gene data show CDR1 as SNHLY and CDR2 as FYNNEI. The CDR3 here is CASSEAGTAQETQYF. CDR3 in DNA: TGTGCCAGCAGTGAAGCTGGGACTGCACAAGAGACCCAGTACTTC.

V and J are TRBV9 and TRBJ1-4; TRBD1 matches 10 bases. This CDR3 is built from 14 residues. Losses at the gene ends were 6 bases for V and 6 bases for J; bases not matched to a gene: 5. Germline V gene sequence: CDR1 SGDLS, CDR2 YYNGEE. The CDR3 protein is CASNSGTGDEKLFF. In nucleotides, the CDR3 is TGTGCCAGCAACTCCGGGACAGGGGATGAAAAACTGTTTTTT. Looking up the rest from reference TRBV9 and TRBJ1-4 gives the full variable domain: DSGVTQTPKHLITATGQRVTLRCSPRSGDLSVYWYQQSLDQGLQFLIQYYNGEERAKGNILERFSAQQFPDLHSELNLSSLELGDSALYFCASNSGTGDEKLFFGSGTQLSVL.

The sample holds a few counts of this clone. The chain combines TRBV5-4 with TRBJ2-2; D not certain. The CDR3 extends over 12 amino acids. Looked up from germline, CDR1 is SGHNT and CDR2 is YYREEE (reference sequence). With 6 bases removed from V and 5 bases from J, the gap between germline ends came to 8 bases. The CDR3 region is CASTFSTGELFF. CDR3 sequence (DNA): TGTGCCAGCACCTTTTCAACCGGGGAGCTGTTTTTT. Based on the CDR3 plus reference TRBV5-4 and TRBJ2-2, the full variable domain is ETGVTQSPTHLIKTRGQQVTLRCSSQSGHNTVSWYQQALGQGPQFIFQYYREEENGRGNFPPRFSGLQFPNYSSELNVNALELDDSALYLCASTFSTGELFFGEGSRLTVL.

This clone came up once. The CDR3 spells CATSRDSSLGQETQYF. The CDR3 DNA is TGTGCCACCAGCAGAGACTCGTCACTAGGACAAGAGACCCAGTACTTC. J is TRBJ2-5 and V is TRBV15; D might be TRBD2 (5 bases). Germline CDR1 and CDR2: LNHNV and YYDKDF (reference sequence). The CDR3 loop spans 16 amino acids. Trimming cost V 0 bases and J 2 bases, with 13 bases left between them.

This clone was detected once. The CDR3 DNA reads as TGTGCCAGCTCAGAACAGCCAACTAGGACCTACGAGCAGTACTTC. This translates into CASSEQPTRTYEQYF. The chain links TRBV18 to TRBJ2-7; tentative D call: TRBD2 (5 bases). There are 15 residues in the CDR3. Trimming pared 5 bases from V and 2 bases from J, leaving 16 bases between. Germline loops: CDR1 KGHSH, CDR2 LQKENI.

The chain uses TRBV2 and TRBJ1-1, with 9 bases lining up with TRBD1. V dropped 5 bases and J dropped 5; count of bases not matched to a gene: 9. Germline CDR1 reads SNHLY; CDR2 reads FYNNEI. CDR3 length: 15 residues. The CDR3 DNA reads TGTGCCAGCAGTCCCGACAACAGGGGGCAGACTGAAGCTTTCTTT. Translating it yields CASSPDNRGQTEAFF.

CDR3 sequence reads: CSVGLAGKGYEQYF. In nucleotides, the CDR3 is TGCAGCGTTGGGTTAGCGGGAAAAGGGTACGAGCAGTACTTC. The V call is TRBV29-1, the J call TRBJ2-5, with 8 bases fitting TRBD2. The last part of the DNA fits TRBJ2-7 better; the J call may be wrong. The germline gives CDR1 SQVTM, CDR2 ANQGSEA. The CDR3 loop spans 14 amino acids.

In its sample, this clone was seen once. This chain links TRBV6-1 with TRBJ1-5; perhaps TRBD1 as D (5 bases). Trimming left V 3 bases short and J 2 bases short, with 14 bases between. CDR3 length equals 16 residues. Germline CDR1 MNHNS, CDR2 SASEGT. The DNA of the CDR3 is TGTGCCAGCAGTGATGGGGGGGTTCCTGGCAATCAGCCCCAGCATTTT. Protein sequence: CASSDGGVPGNQPQHF.

V usage is TRBV29-1 and J usage is TRBJ1-4; tentative D call: TRBD1 (5 bases). The ends were cut back, 4 bases at V and 7 bases at J, with 13 bases in the middle. Germline CDR1 is SQVTM and CDR2 is ANQGSEA. This CDR3 region has 13 residues. The CDR3 DNA follows: TGCAGCGTTGTTAGGCAGGGAACTGAAAAACTGTTTTTT. Its protein is CSVVRQGTEKLFF.

This clone was counted only a few times. The V and J genes are TRBV7-6 and TRBJ1-3, with 10 bases identical to TRBD1. The CDR3 totals 16 residues. V lost 1 base to trimming and J lost 2 bases; unmatched junction nucleotides: 2. The V gene's germline CDR1 is SGHVS and CDR2 FNYEAQ. The CDR3 sequence is CASSLEGTGAGNTIYF. The CDR3 nucleotides are TGTGCCAGCAGCTTAGAGGGGACAGGGGCTGGAAACACCATATATTTT.